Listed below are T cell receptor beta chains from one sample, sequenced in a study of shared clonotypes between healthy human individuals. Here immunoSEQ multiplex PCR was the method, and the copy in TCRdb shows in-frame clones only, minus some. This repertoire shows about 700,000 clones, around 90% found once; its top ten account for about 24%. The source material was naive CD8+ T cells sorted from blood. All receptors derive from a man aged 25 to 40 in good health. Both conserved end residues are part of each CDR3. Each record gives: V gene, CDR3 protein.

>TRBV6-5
CASSYSGGLNTEAFF
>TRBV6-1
CASRGGVFLQPQHF
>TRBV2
CASNYRDRGFYEQYF
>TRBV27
CASSFTSGASYEQYF
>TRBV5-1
CASSLAWAGSGSYNEQFF
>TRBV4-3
CASSQGTSGGNEQFF
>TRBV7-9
CASSFGPSYEQYF
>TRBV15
CATSSGGGNYYEQYF
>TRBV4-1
CASSQKGLAYEQFF
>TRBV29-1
CSVVDRGEGYTQYF
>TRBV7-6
CASSLETTYEQYF
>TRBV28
CASSSPGQGYTEAFF
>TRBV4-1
CASSRRAGLQPQHF
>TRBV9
CASSVGKERSYEQYF
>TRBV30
CAWSVTSPRWSFF
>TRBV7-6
CASSPGQAFYEQYF
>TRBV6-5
CASSPPGLGNEQFF
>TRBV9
CASSAGLAGDETQYF
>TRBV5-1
CASSLGQNQETQYF
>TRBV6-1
CASSEGFRQGYEKLFF
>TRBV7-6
CASSLVATSSTDTQYF
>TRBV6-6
CASSSLYGDQPQHF
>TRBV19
CASSNRDYSYEQYF
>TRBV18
CASSPQKYRWNGYTF
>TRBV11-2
CASSLAGTDVGYTF
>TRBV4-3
CASSQRSEGAYEQYF
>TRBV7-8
CASSFGLAGEGEQFF
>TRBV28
CASSTRESGYGYTF
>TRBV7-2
CASSFGLAGTDTQYF
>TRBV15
CATSRDTQAYEQYF
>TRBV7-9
CASSSDVGQNEKLFF
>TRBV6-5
CASSLREGIYNEQFF
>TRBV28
CASSWYTGELFF
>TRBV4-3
CASSQDPGYGYTF